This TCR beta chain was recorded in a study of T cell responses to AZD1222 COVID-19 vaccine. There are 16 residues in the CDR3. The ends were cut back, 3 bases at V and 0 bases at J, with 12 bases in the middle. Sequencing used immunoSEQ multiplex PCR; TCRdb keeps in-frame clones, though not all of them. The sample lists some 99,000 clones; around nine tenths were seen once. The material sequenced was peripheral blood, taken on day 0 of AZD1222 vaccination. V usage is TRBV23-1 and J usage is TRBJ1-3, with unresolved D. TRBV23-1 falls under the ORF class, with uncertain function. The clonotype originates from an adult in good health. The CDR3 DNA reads TGCGCCAGCAGTCACTACGCCCCAGGCTCTGGAAACACCATATATTTT. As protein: CASSHYAPGSGNTIYF.